The source of this T cell receptor (beta chain) is a study of identical twins. This clonotype was seen only a few times. Antigen unknown. Trimming shortened V by 0 bases and J by 6 bases, and 5 bases separated the two germline ends. This CDR3 region has 11 residues. From germline, CDR1 is GTSNPN and CDR2 SVGIG (reference sequence). Template switching added a universal primer site; cDNA carried unique molecular identifiers. TCRdb independently ran MiXCR on the 5' RACE reads; one entry per CDR3 protein. The profile shows under 300,000 distinct CDR3 sequences, 10% to 15% of them singletons. Findings of the study overall: Where beta out-of-frame sequences were concerned, excess twin sharing was weaker.

Another study also made use of these data, one on yellow fever vaccine responses in identical twins.

V and J are TRBV30 and TRBJ1-1; D call uncertain. The sequencing sample was made of memory (CD45RO+) T cells sorted from blood. This TCR came from a woman aged 18-29 years in good health. CDR3 in amino acids: CAWSVVAEAFF. The CDR3 nucleotides read TGTGCCTGGAGTGTAGTCGCTGAAGCTTTCTTT.